This TCR beta chain was captured by sequencing in a study of OX40 agonist ivuxolimab in advanced cancers. Whole-study context: Anti-PD-1, anti-PD-L1 or anti-CTLA-4 therapy given earlier was allowed, and 30% to 45% had some. Partial response was recorded in three patients: one hepatocellular carcinoma and two cutaneous melanoma cases.

The protocol was immunoSEQ multiplex PCR, while the TCRdb copy is restricted to in-frame clones and leaves out a portion. The repertoire holds about 48,000 clones, with around 90% as singletons. Of note for this clone: What it recognizes is unknown.

Study-level findings and limits: Expanded peripheral T cells had an undetermined antigen specificity.

This CDR3 is 10 amino acids long. Trimming stripped 8 bases from V and 3 bases from J, with 8 bases between. Germline lookup yields CDR1 SQVTM and CDR2 ANQGSEA. The sequence was collected from an adult with an advanced solid tumor such as melanoma, head and neck, liver or kidney cancer. Source: CD4+ or CD8+ T cells sorted from blood, taken in a trial of the OX40 agonist ivuxolimab. This sequence joins TRBV29-1 and TRBJ2-7; no clear D. The DNA of the CDR3 is TGCAGCCTTCTGAACTACGAGCAGTACTTC. Residues: CSLLNYEQYF.